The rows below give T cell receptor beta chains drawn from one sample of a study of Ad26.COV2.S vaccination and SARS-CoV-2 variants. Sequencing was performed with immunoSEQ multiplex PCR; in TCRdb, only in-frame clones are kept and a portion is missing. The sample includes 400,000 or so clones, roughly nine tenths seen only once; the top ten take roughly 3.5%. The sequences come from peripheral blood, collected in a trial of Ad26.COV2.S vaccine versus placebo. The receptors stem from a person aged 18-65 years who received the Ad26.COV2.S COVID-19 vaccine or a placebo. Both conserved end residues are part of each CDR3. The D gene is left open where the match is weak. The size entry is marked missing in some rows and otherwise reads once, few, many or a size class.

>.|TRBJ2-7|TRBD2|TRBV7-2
CASSLTSSGGLDEQYF
TGTGCCAGCAGCTTAACGTCTAGCGGGGGGTTGGACGAGCAGTACTTC
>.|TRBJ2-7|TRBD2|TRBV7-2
CASSLPGLAGGPLGEQYF
TGTGCCAGCAGCCTACCGGGACTAGCGGGGGGGCCTCTTGGTGAGCAGTACTTC
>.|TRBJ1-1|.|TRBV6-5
CATYPAAALGTEAFF
TGTGCCACCTACCCGGCAGCCGCTTTAGGCACTGAAGCTTTCTTT
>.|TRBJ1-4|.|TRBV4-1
CASSGLQGEKLFF
TGCGCCAGCAGCGGACTCCAGGGAGAAAAACTGTTTTTT
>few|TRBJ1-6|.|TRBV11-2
CASSLANSPLHF
TGTGCCAGCAGCTTAGCTAATTCACCCCTCCACTTT
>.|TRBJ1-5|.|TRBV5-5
CASSPPWEKKNQPQHF
TGTGCCAGCAGCCCCCCCTGGGAGAAGAAGAATCAGCCCCAGCATTTT
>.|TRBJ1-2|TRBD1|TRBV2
CASSPRGTVANYGYTF
TGTGCCAGCAGTCCCCGGGGGACAGTAGCTAACTATGGCTACACCTTC
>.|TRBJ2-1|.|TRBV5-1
CASRGTFLYNEQFF
TGCGCCAGCAGGGGGACATTCCTCTACAATGAGCAGTTCTTC
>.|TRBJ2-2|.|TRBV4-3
CASSQAGYHTGELFF
TGCGCCAGCAGCCAGGCAGGTTACCACACCGGGGAGCTGTTTTTT
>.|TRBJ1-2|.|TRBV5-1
CASSSGAAGGYTF
TGCGCCAGCAGCTCCGGGGCAGCCGGCGGCTACACCTTC
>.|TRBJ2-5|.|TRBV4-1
CASSQVGSSSETQYF
TGCGCCAGCAGCCAAGTTGGGTCTAGTTCCGAGACCCAGTACTTC
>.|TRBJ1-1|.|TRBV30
CAWSDGIRGGIIQNTEAFF
TGTGCCTGGAGTGATGGGATACGCGGAGGGATAATTCAGAACACTGAAGCTTTCTTT
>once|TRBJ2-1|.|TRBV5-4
CASSLGLEGYEQFF
TGTGCCAGCAGCCTGGGTTTAGAAGGCTATGAGCAGTTCTTC
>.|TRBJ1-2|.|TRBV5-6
CASRAGDRNYGYTF
TGTGCCTCCCGAGCCGGGGATAGGAACTATGGCTACACCTTC
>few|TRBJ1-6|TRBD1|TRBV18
CASSAGTENNSPLHF
TGTGCCAGCTCCGCCGGGACAGAAAATAATTCACCCCTCCACTTT
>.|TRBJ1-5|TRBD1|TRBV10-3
CATKGGQGFWMDNQPQHF
TGTGCCACCAAGGGGGGACAGGGGTTTTGGATGGACAATCAGCCCCAGCATTTT
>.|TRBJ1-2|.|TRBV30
CAWSPLGQHHNYGYTF
TGTGCCTGGAGTCCACTGGGGCAACACCATAACTATGGCTACACCTTC
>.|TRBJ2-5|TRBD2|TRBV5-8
CASSLAFSGGKETQYF
TGTGCCAGCAGCTTGGCGTTTAGCGGGGGGAAAGAGACCCAGTACTTC
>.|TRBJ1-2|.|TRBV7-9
CASSSDSRNGYTF
TGTGCCAGCAGCTCGGACAGCCGAAATGGCTACACCTTC
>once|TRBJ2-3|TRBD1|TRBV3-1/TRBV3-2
CASSIGQGLGTDTQYF
TGTGCCAGCAGCATCGGACAGGGGCTGGGGACAGATACGCAGTATTTT
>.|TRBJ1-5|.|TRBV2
CASSESVGFNQPQHF
TGTGCCAGCAGTGAAAGCGTGGGTTTTAATCAGCCCCAGCATTTT
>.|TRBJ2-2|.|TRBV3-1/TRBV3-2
CASSQLLTGYHGELFF
TGTGCCAGCAGCCAACTACTAACAGGGTATCACGGGGAGCTGTTTTTT
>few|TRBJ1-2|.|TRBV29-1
CSVDRNYGYTF
TGCAGCGTTGATCGAAACTATGGCTACACCTTC
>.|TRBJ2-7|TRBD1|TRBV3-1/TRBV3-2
CASSQDPTGVGEQYF
TGTGCCAGCAGCCAAGATCCGACAGGGGTGGGCGAGCAGTACTTC
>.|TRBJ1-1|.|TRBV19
CASSIGQDVEAFF
TGTGCCAGTAGTATTGGGCAGGACGTAGAAGCTTTCTTT
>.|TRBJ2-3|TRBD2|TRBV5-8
CASSHSGGSTDTQYF
TGTGCCAGCAGCCATAGCGGGGGGAGCACAGATACGCAGTATTTT
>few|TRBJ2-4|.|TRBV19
CASSKGRSQNIQYF
TGTGCCAGTAGCAAGGGACGGAGTCAAAACATTCAGTACTTC
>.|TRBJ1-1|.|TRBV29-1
CSVEFAGDLNTEAFF
TGCAGCGTTGAATTTGCGGGGGACTTGAACACTGAAGCTTTCTTT
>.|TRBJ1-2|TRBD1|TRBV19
CASSPTGAAGYGYTF
TGTGCCAGTAGTCCAACAGGGGCGGCGGGATATGGCTACACCTTC
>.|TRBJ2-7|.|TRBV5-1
CASRQGGEQYF
TGCGCCAGCAGACAGGGCGGCGAGCAGTACTTC
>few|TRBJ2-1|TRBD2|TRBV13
CASSLLGLAVPYNEQFF
TGTGCCAGCAGCTTATTGGGACTAGCGGTCCCCTACAATGAGCAGTTCTTC
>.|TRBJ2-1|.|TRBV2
CASSDGPGGLRAEQFF
TGTGCCAGCAGTGATGGTCCCGGGGGGCTACGGGCTGAGCAGTTCTTC
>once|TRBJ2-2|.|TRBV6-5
CATGTSGTGELFF
TGTGCCACCGGGACGTCTGGTACCGGGGAGCTGTTTTTT
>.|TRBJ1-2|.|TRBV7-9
CASSYLQKNYGYTF
TGTGCCAGCAGCTATCTACAGAAAAACTATGGCTACACCTTC
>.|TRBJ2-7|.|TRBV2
CASSELRGSYEQYF
TGTGCCAGCAGTGAGCTGAGGGGTTCCTACGAGCAGTACTTC
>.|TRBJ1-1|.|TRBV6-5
CASSRVMDTEAFF
TGTGCCAGCAGTCGGGTTATGGACACTGAAGCTTTCTTT
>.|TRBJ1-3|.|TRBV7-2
CASSLTNTIYF
TGTGCCAGCAGCTTAACAAACACCATATATTTT
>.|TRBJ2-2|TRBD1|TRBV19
CASKTGGDTGELFF
TGTGCCAGTAAAACAGGGGGCGACACCGGGGAGCTGTTTTTT
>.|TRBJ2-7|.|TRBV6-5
CASPSGDGSYEQYF
TGTGCCAGCCCCTCCGGGGACGGCTCCTACGAGCAGTACTTC
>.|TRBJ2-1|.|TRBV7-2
CASSPQRGGQNEQFF
TGTGCCAGCAGCCCTCAAAGGGGGGGCCAAAATGAGCAGTTCTTC
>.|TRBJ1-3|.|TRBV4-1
CASSQDVRVQLNTIYF
TGCGCCAGCAGCCAAGATGTCCGGGTCCAGTTGAACACCATATATTTT
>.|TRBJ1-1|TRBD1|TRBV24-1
CATSDSGTGDEAFF
TGTGCCACCAGTGACAGCGGGACAGGGGATGAAGCTTTCTTT
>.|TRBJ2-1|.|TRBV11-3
CASSLDESGGQFF
TGTGCCAGCAGCTTAGATGAGTCCGGGGGGCAGTTCTTC
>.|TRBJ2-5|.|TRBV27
CASSSRPQETQYF
TGTGCCAGCAGTTCAAGACCCCAAGAGACCCAGTACTTC
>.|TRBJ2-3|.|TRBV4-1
CASRDLGGTDTQYF
TGCGCCAGCAGGGATCTGGGGGGCACAGATACGCAGTATTTT
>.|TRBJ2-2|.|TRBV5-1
CASSLTPSGELFF
TGCGCCAGCAGCTTGACCCCCTCCGGGGAGCTGTTTTTT
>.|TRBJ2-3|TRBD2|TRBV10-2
CASSQLAGVVDTQYF
TGCGCCAGCAGCCAACTAGCGGGGGTTGTAGATACGCAGTATTTT
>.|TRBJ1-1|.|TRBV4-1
CASSQAMNTEAFF
TGCGCCAGCAGCCAAGCCATGAACACTGAAGCTTTCTTT
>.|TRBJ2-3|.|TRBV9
CASSPRPTPTDTQYF
TGTGCCAGCAGTCCCCGCCCGACACCCACAGATACGCAGTATTTT
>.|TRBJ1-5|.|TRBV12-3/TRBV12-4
CASTEGAQPQHF
TGTGCCAGCACCGAAGGGGCACAGCCCCAGCATTTT
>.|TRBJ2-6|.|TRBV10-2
CASIGGSGANVLTF
TGCGCCAGCATCGGGGGCTCTGGGGCCAACGTCCTGACTTTC
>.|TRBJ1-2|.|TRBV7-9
CASSLGYRGGGYTF
TGTGCCAGCAGCTTAGGATACAGAGGGGGTGGCTACACCTTC
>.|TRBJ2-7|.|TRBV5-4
CASSRDVGEQYF
TGTGCCAGCAGCAGAGATGTGGGAGAGCAGTACTTC
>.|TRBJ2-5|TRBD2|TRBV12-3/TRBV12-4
CASSLAEETQYF
TGTGCCAGCAGCCTAGCGGAAGAGACCCAGTACTTC
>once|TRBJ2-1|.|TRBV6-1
CASSARSGTLSYNEQFF
TGTGCCAGCAGTGCCCGATCAGGGACCCTATCCTACAATGAGCAGTTCTTC
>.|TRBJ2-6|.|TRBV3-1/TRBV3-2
CASSRSSSGANVLTF
TGTGCCAGCAGCAGATCCTCTTCTGGGGCCAACGTCCTGACTTTC
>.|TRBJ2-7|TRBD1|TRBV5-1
CASSLGGSGQATRSNEQYF
TGCGCCAGCAGCTTGGGGGGATCGGGACAGGCCACCCGATCCAACGAGCAGTACTTC
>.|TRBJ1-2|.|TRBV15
CATSSYRDGNGYTF
TGTGCCACCAGCAGTTACCGGGACGGGAATGGCTACACCTTC
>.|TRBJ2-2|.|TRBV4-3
CASSPEGPVSHGELFF
TGCGCCAGCAGCCCCGAGGGCCCGGTCTCGCACGGGGAGCTGTTTTTT
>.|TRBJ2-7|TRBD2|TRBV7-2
CASSLQSGGVVEQYF
TGTGCCAGCAGCTTACAAAGCGGGGGAGTCGTCGAGCAGTACTTC